The rows below give T cell receptor beta chains drawn from one sample of a study of cytomegalovirus exposure and HLA in healthy donors. Produced via immunoSEQ multiplex PCR; TCRdb's table is partial and in-frame only. The sample shows over 150,000 clones, roughly 80% of them seen only once. Sequencing used PBMCs. Receptors originate from a girl aged 5-17 years in good health and CMV-seropositive. Each CDR3 is given with its conserved first and last residue. D genes are given only for firm matches. Some rows mark clone size as missing; the rest say once, few, many or name a class of expanded clone.

D,J,size,V,DNA,CDR3
NA,TRBJ2-7,NA,TRBV30,TGTGCCTGGAGTGCCTACAGGGGGGGAACACACTACGAGCAGTACTTC,CAWSAYRGGTHYEQYF
TRBD2,TRBJ2-3,NA,TRBV7-3,TGTGCCAGCAGCTTAACTAGCGGGCACACAGATACGCAGTATTTT,CASSLTSGHTDTQYF
NA,TRBJ2-3,NA,TRBV7-8,TGTGCCAGCAGCGTTAGCGCAGATACGCAGTATTTT,CASSVSADTQYF
TRBD2,TRBJ2-7,few,TRBV5-1,TGCGCCAGCAGCCCGGGACTAGCGGGAGGGTCCCCCTACGAGCAGTACTTC,CASSPGLAGGSPYEQYF
TRBD2,TRBJ2-1,NA,TRBV29-1,TGCAGCGTTGAACCGAGCGGGAGTTACAATGAGCAGTTCTTC,CSVEPSGSYNEQFF
NA,TRBJ1-3,NA,TRBV2,TGTGCCAGCAGTGAATACAGAATAAACACCATATATTTT,CASSEYRINTIYF
TRBD1,TRBJ1-1,NA,TRBV7-3,TGTGCCAGCAGGTCCGGGACAGCGAACACTGAAGCTTTCTTT,CASRSGTANTEAFF
TRBD2,TRBJ2-7,NA,TRBV4-1,TGCGCCAGCAGCCGACGTACTAGCGGGAGGGAACAGTCCTACGAGCAGTACTTC,CASSRRTSGREQSYEQYF
NA,TRBJ2-1,few,TRBV2,TGTGCCAGCACCCCCTTGGGTAGCGGCAATGAGCAGTTCTTC,CASTPLGSGNEQFF
NA,TRBJ1-2,NA,TRBV6-5,TGTGCCAGCAGTTACTACGGGACTCTCAGAGGCGGCTACACCTTC,CASSYYGTLRGGYTF
TRBD2,TRBJ2-5,NA,TRBV7-8,TGTGCCAGCAGCTTAGGAAGACTAGCGGGTTCTCAAGAGACCCAGTACTTC,CASSLGRLAGSQETQYF
NA,TRBJ1-2,NA,TRBV4-2,TGTGCCAGCAGCCAAGATCACGGGGAAAACTATGGCTACACCTTC,CASSQDHGENYGYTF
NA,TRBJ2-5,NA,TRBV19,TGTGCCAGTAGTGGCAGCGACCAAGAGACCCAGTACTTC,CASSGSDQETQYF
TRBD2,TRBJ2-3,NA,TRBV11-3,TGTGCCAGCAGCCCGGGACTAGCGGGAGTATCAGATACGCAGTATTTT,CASSPGLAGVSDTQYF
TRBD1,TRBJ2-3,NA,TRBV11-3,TGTGCCAGCAGCGCCTGGACAGGGGGCACAGATACGCAGTATTTT,CASSAWTGGTDTQYF
TRBD2,TRBJ2-1,NA,TRBV5-1,TGCGCCAGCAGCTTGGCGGCGGGAGAGAACAATGAGCAGTTCTTC,CASSLAAGENNEQFF
TRBD2,TRBJ2-5,once,TRBV28,TGTGCCAGCAGCTCTTCGGGCGGGAGGCAAGAGACCCAGTACTTC,CASSSSGGRQETQYF
TRBD1,TRBJ1-2,NA,TRBV27,TGTGCCAGCAGCCTAAGGGCCACAGGGGGGGTCTATGGCTACACCTTC,CASSLRATGGVYGYTF
NA,TRBJ1-1,NA,TRBV21-1,TGTGCCAGCAGCAAAGCCCGGGGGAGGAACACTGAAGCTTTCTTT,CASSKARGRNTEAFF
NA,TRBJ2-1,NA,TRBV6-4,TGTGCCAGCAGTAGGGGGGAGGGCCCCTACAATGAGCAGTTCTTC,CASSRGEGPYNEQFF
TRBD1,TRBJ1-1,NA,TRBV10-3,TGTGCCATCAGTGCGGGACAGGGCTGGAGCACTGAAGCTTTCTTT,CAISAGQGWSTEAFF
NA,TRBJ1-5,NA,TRBV4-1,TGCGCCAGCAGCCAAGCTACAGCCTCCGGACAGCCCCAGCATTTT,CASSQATASGQPQHF
TRBD1,TRBJ1-2,NA,TRBV6-6,TGTGCCAGCAGTTCAACCCCCGGGACAGGTGGCTATGGCTACACCTTC,CASSSTPGTGGYGYTF
NA,TRBJ2-1,NA,TRBV18,TGTGCCAGCTCACCCGGGGGGCCCTACAATGAGCAGTTCTTC,CASSPGGPYNEQFF
TRBD1,TRBJ1-4,NA,TRBV28,TGTGCCAGCAGTTTGACCGGGACAGGGGGCAATGAAAAACTGTTTTTT,CASSLTGTGGNEKLFF
NA,TRBJ1-1,NA,TRBV7-9,TGTGCCAGCAGCCTACTCAACACTGAAGCTTTCTTT,CASSLLNTEAFF